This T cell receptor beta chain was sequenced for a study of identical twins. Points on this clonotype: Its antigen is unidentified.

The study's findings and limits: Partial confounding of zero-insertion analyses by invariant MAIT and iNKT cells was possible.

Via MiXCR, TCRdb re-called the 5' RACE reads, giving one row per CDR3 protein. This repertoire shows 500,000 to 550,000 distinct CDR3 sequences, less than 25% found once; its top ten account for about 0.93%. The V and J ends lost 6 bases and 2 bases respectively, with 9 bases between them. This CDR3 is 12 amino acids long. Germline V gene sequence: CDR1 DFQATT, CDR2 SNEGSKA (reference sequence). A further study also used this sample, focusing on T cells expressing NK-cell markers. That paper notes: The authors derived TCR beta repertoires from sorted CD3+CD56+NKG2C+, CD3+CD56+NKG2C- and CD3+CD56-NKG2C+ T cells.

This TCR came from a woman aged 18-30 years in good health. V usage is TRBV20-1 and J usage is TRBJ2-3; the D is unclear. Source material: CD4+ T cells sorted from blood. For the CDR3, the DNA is TGCAGTGCCTATCGGCCCACAGATACGCAGTATTTT. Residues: CSAYRPTDTQYF.